The rows below give T cell receptor beta chains drawn from one sample of a study of human T cells and chemical hapten exposure. TCRdb processed the RACE reads anew with MiXCR; each CDR3 protein has one entry. The profile shows approximately 84,000 distinct CDR3 sequences, roughly 12% of them singletons. The sample here was whole blood, taken in connection with sensitization to the hapten diphenylcyclopropenone (DPC). The receptor source for this set is a man younger than 35 with alopecia areata. Some clones in this sample may be carry-over from other donors' samples. The CDR3 runs from the conserved cysteine through the conserved F or W. A D gene is named only where the DNA matches it firmly. Expanded clones get a size class; other rows say once, few or many, or leave the size out.

V	J	size	D	DNA	CDR3
TRBV20-1	TRBJ2-3	few	TRBD2	TGCAGTGCTTTCAATAAAGCGGGGTGGGGCACAGATACGCAGTATTTT	CSAFNKAGWGTDTQYF
TRBV6-5	TRBJ2-5	NA	NA	TGTGCCAGCAGTTATGACAGGCGTCCGGAGACCCAGTACTTC	CASSYDRRPETQYF
TRBV29-1	TRBJ1-4	many	NA	TGCAGCGTCCAGGGGTATGAAAAACTGTTTTTT	CSVQGYEKLFF
TRBV11-3	TRBJ2-5	many	TRBD1	TGTGCCAGCAGCTTAGGGGACAGGTTCCAAGAGACCCAGTACTTC	CASSLGDRFQETQYF
TRBV5-6	TRBJ1-1	many	NA	TGTGCCAGCAGCTTGTACTTCCCTCAGGGTGAAGCTTTCTTT	CASSLYFPQGEAFF
TRBV29-1	TRBJ1-1	few	NA	TGCAGCGTTGAATCGGTTCAGGATGAAGCTTTCTTT	CSVESVQDEAFF
TRBV7-6	TRBJ2-3	many	NA	TGTGCCAGCAGCTTAGGTTCAGGGACAGATACGCAGTATTTT	CASSLGSGTDTQYF
TRBV12-3/TRBV12-4	TRBJ1-1	NA	NA	TGTGCCAGCAGTTTAGTGGGGGCTCGCACTGAAGCTTTCTTT	CASSLVGARTEAFF
TRBV7-6	TRBJ2-1	few	NA	TGTGCCAGCAGCGGATTCAGGGGGGGGTTCTACAATGAGCAGTTCTTC	CASSGFRGGFYNEQFF
TRBV27	TRBJ1-4	NA	NA	TGTGCCAGCAATAATAACGGGTGGGCTAATGAAAAACTGTTTTTT	CASNNNGWANEKLFF
TRBV3-1	TRBJ1-6	few	NA	TGTGCCAGCAGCCAAGATGATTGGGTTAATTCACCCCTCCACTTT	CASSQDDWVNSPLHF
TRBV11-2	TRBJ2-3	NA	NA	TGTGCCAGCAGCCCAACTAGCCGGGATACGCAGTATTTT	CASSPTSRDTQYF
TRBV19	TRBJ2-2	many	NA	TGTGCCAGTAGTATAGTAGGGGTCCTGAGGGAGCTGTTTTTT	CASSIVGVLRELFF
TRBV12-3/TRBV12-4	TRBJ1-5	many	NA	TGTGCCAGCAGTTTGTGGGGATTTAATCAGCCCCAGCATTTT	CASSLWGFNQPQHF
TRBV12-3/TRBV12-4	TRBJ2-2	many	NA	TGTGCCAGCAGCCCGACAAACACCGGGGAGCTGTTTTTT	CASSPTNTGELFF
TRBV6-5	TRBJ2-5	NA	NA	TGTGCCAGCAGTTCCTACAGTTCTCAAGAGACCCAGTACTTC	CASSSYSSQETQYF
TRBV11-2	TRBJ2-2	many	TRBD1	TGTGCCAGCAGCCGGGACAGGGGGACCGGGGAGCTGTTTTTT	CASSRDRGTGELFF
TRBV20-1	TRBJ2-2	NA	TRBD2	TGCAGTGTTAGACTAGCGGGAGGCACCGGGGAGCTGTTTTTT	CSVRLAGGTGELFF
TRBV7-2	TRBJ1-1	few	TRBD1	TGTGCCAGCAGCTTCACAGGGGAGGGATACACTGAAGCTTTCTTT	CASSFTGEGYTEAFF
TRBV9	TRBJ1-2	many	TRBD1	TGTGCCAGCAGCGTAGACTGGGACAGGGACATTTACTATGGCTACACCTTC	CASSVDWDRDIYYGYTF
TRBV11-2	TRBJ1-2	many	NA	TGTGCCAGCAGCTGGTCGGGGGCGGTGGCGGTCGGTGGCTACACCTTC	CASSWSGAVAVGGYTF
TRBV7-9	TRBJ1-1	many	NA	TGTGCCAGCAGCCCGACCACAGGGAGGGACACTGAAGCTTTCTTT	CASSPTTGRDTEAFF
TRBV18	TRBJ2-5	few	TRBD2	TGTGCCAGCTCGTCTGACAGTCGGGGGGGAGAGACCCAGTACTTC	CASSSDSRGGETQYF
TRBV7-9	TRBJ1-2	few	NA	TGTGCCAGCAGCCCCAAAGCAGATTCTAACTATGGCTACACCTTC	CASSPKADSNYGYTF
TRBV10-2	TRBJ1-3	NA	TRBD1	TGCGCCAGCAGTGATTGGACAGGGGAAGGAAACACCATATATTTT	CASSDWTGEGNTIYF
TRBV5-1	TRBJ2-3	few	TRBD1	TGCGCCAGTCGGACAGGGGAGCGGGCAGATACGCAGTATTTT	CASRTGERADTQYF
TRBV12-3/TRBV12-4	TRBJ1-1	many	NA	TGTGCCAGCAGTTTTTCACAGACTGAAGCTTTCTTT	CASSFSQTEAFF
TRBV10-3	TRBJ2-1	many	TRBD1	TGTGCCATCAGTCGGACAGGGCGGAATGAGCAGTTCTTC	CAISRTGRNEQFF
TRBV9	TRBJ2-3	few	NA	TGTGCCAGCAGCGTAGACGGCAGGACAGATACGCAGTATTTT	CASSVDGRTDTQYF